Below, 22 T cell receptor beta chains from the same sample are listed, as sequenced in a study of blood T cells in healthy people across ages. Primed by a sample-barcoded 5' primer and a J-beta primer mix, a second PCR proceeded for about 6 to 12 cycles. TCRdb used MiXCR to reprocess the 5' RACE reads, holding one entry per CDR3 protein. This sample yields approximately 790,000 distinct CDR3 sequences, of which roughly 60% are seen a single time; 28% belongs to the top ten. The material sequenced was blood. These TCRs come from a man aged 25-45 years in good health.

Comment on this clonotype: One base away lies a much larger clone, so this may be a sequencing read error. J is TRBJ2-2 and V is TRBV6-5; D unresolved. The CDR3 has 12 residues. V dropped 6 bases and J dropped 2 bases, with 4 bases sitting between them. Germline lookup yields CDR1 MNHEY and CDR2 SVGAGI. The CDR3 DNA sequence: TGTGCCAGCAGATATAACACCGGGGAGCTGTTTTTT. This sequence encodes CASRYNTGELFF.

This clonotype was recorded only once. The gene calls are TRBV6-5 and TRBJ2-3; TRBD2 matches 14 bases. Germline V lookup: CDR1 MNHEY, CDR2 SVGAGI. V shed 2 bases, J shed 4 bases, and the junction held 2 bases outside the gene matches. The length of the CDR3 is 16 residues. CDR3 residues: CASSYRLAGGPDTQYF. CDR3 coding DNA: TGTGCCAGCAGTTACCGACTAGCGGGGGGGCCAGATACGCAGTATTTT.

The rearrangement joins TRBV28 to TRBJ2-1; the match to TRBD2 covers 8 bases. The CDR3 spans 11 residues. J lost 14 bases, V lost 6 bases, and 6 bases had no gene match. Germline-derived CDR1 and CDR2 are MDHEN and SYDVKM. The DNA for the CDR3 is TGTGCCAGCAGGAGCGGGGGTGACGAGTTCTTC. It codes for CASRSGGDEFF.

This clonotype has at least ten counts. The genes are TRBV9 and TRBJ2-4; D is ambiguous. The CDR3 is 14 residues long. Trimming removed 4 bases from V and 8 bases from J, with 16 bases in between. Germline V gives CDR1 SGDLS, CDR2 YYNGEE. The CDR3 sequence is CASSINTDGDIQYF. The CDR3 DNA is TGTGCCAGCAGCATTAACACGGACGGAGACATTCAGTACTTC.

This chain connects TRBV20-1 to TRBJ2-5; no clear D gene. The assigned J gene may be wrong: the sequence end matches TRBJ2-7 better. Germline V gene data show CDR1 as DFQATT and CDR2 as SNEGSKA (reference sequence). This CDR3 has 15 residues. The CDR3 bases are TGCAGTGCTAGAGACCGGGCGGCAGTCGTCCACGAGCAGTACTTC. The encoded protein is CSARDRAAVVHEQYF.

The CDR3 loop reads CAISDLAGGHEQYF. The CDR3 nucleotides read TGTGCCATCAGTGATCTAGCGGGGGGGCACGAGCAGTACTTC. The chain is built from TRBV10-3 and TRBJ2-7; 12 bases agree with TRBD2. CDR1 is ENHRY, CDR2 SYGVKD, per germline. With V trimmed by 3 bases and J by 5 bases, 2 bases remained unmatched. This CDR3 comprises 14 residues.

This clonotype showed up just a few times. The J gene is TRBJ2-3, the V gene TRBV29-1, with no clear D. V was pared by 4 bases and J by 5 bases, with 4 bases between. Germline V gives CDR1 SQVTM, CDR2 ANQGSEA. The CDR3 runs to 10 residues. The chain's CDR3 is CSVGLDTQYF. In nucleotides, the CDR3 is TGCAGCGTTGGATTAGATACGCAGTATTTT.

This chain joins TRBV6-5 and TRBJ2-4; TRBD1 aligns across 7 bases. The end of the DNA fits TRBJ2-7 better, so the J call may be wrong. Germline loops: CDR1 MNHEY, CDR2 SVGAGI. This CDR3 spans 16 amino acids. CDR3 loop: CASSLVRTGTTYEQYF. Written as DNA, the CDR3 is TGTGCCAGCAGTTTAGTGAGGACAGGAACTACCTACGAGCAGTACTTC.

This clonotype was counted a single time. This sequence joins TRBV12-3 or TRBV12-4 and TRBJ2-1; 8 positions match TRBD1. The CDR3 is made up of 15 amino acids. V lost 7 bases, J lost 4 bases, and 9 bases stayed unmatched. The CDR3 is CASTKGTGPYNEQFF. The CDR3 nucleotides are TGTGCCAGCACCAAAGGGACAGGTCCTTACAATGAGCAGTTCTTC.

The chain has TRBV12-3 or TRBV12-4 and TRBJ2-1; 7 bases align to TRBD2. The CDR3 is made up of 14 amino acids. V dropped 5 bases and J dropped 4; count of bases not matched to a gene: 5. The CDR3 reads CASSQAGVYNEQFF. CDR3 bases: TGTGCCAGCAGTCAGGCGGGGGTTTACAATGAGCAGTTCTTC.

The J gene is TRBJ1-1, the V gene TRBV20-1; D remains unclear. This CDR3 has 14 amino acids. Looked up from germline, CDR1 is DFQATT and CDR2 is SNEGSKA (reference sequence). Trimming cost V 3 bases and J 0 bases, with 11 bases left between them. The CDR3 here is CSARAAPVNTEAFF. CDR3 nucleotides: TGCAGTGCTAGGGCAGCTCCGGTGAACACTGAAGCTTTCTTT.

This clonotype was detected only a few times. With a much larger clone just one base away, this may be a read error. The chain is built from TRBV5-6 and TRBJ2-7; TRBD1 might be the D (6 bases). Germline CDR1 SGHDT, CDR2 YYEEEE. The CDR3 is 17 amino acids. Trimming pared 3 bases from V and 7 bases from J, leaving 26 bases between. The CDR3: CASSSISPGQTYNEQYF. The CDR3 region has the DNA TGTGCCAGCAGCTCAATTAGTCCAGGACAGACCTACAATGAGCAGTACTTC. Complete variable domain (other parts from reference TRBV5-6 and TRBJ2-7): DAGVTQSPTHLIKTRGQQVTLRCSPKSGHDTVSWYQQALGQGPQFIFQYYEEEERQRGNFPDRFSGHQFPNYSSELNVNALLLGDSALYLCASSSISPGQTYNEQYFGPGTRLTVT.

There are many counts of this clonotype. The chain joins TRBV6-1 to TRBJ2-3; TRBD2 matches 8 bases. The CDR3 is 17 residues long. J gave up 5 bases and V 2 bases, and 12 bases lay outside the gene matches. Germline assignment: CDR1 MNHNS and CDR2 SASEGT. CDR3 in DNA: TGTGCCAGCAGTGAAAAGCCGGGGGGGTCCGGGATAGATACGCAGTATTTT. Translated: CASSEKPGGSGIDTQYF.

V and J are TRBV9 and TRBJ2-1; D gene ambiguous. Germline loops: CDR1 SGDLS, CDR2 YYNGEE. The CDR3 is 12 residues long. V was cut by 0 bases and J by 10 bases, with 8 bases left in between. The CDR3, as DNA: TGTGCCAGCAGCGTAGACTATCAAGAGCAGTTCTTC. Translated, it gives CASSVDYQEQFF.

The genes are TRBV9 and TRBJ2-1; 9 bases are shared with TRBD2. V shed 2 bases and J 0 bases; nucleotides not matched to a gene: 9. The CDR3 is made up of 18 amino acids. Germline V lookup: CDR1 SGDLS, CDR2 YYNGEE. The CDR3: CASSVSGGTLSSYNEQFF. The CDR3 coding sequence is TGTGCCAGCAGCGTCAGCGGGGGGACTCTTAGCTCCTACAATGAGCAGTTCTTC. The entire variable domain, with the rest obtained from reference TRBV9 and TRBJ2-1, is as follows: DSGVTQTPKHLITATGQRVTLRCSPRSGDLSVYWYQQSLDQGLQFLIQYYNGEERAKGNILERFSAQQFPDLHSELNLSSLELGDSALYFCASSVSGGTLSSYNEQFFGPGTRLTVL.

The chain links TRBV15 to TRBJ2-1; 8 positions agree with TRBD2. V lost 3 bases and J lost 5; bases outside the gene matches: 15. The germline CDR1 and CDR2 sequences are LNHNV and YYDKDF (reference sequence). The CDR3 length is 18 residues. This CDR3 is CATSRGSGRARVHNEQFF. The CDR3 DNA is TGTGCCACCAGCAGGGGCTCCGGGAGGGCCCGAGTCCACAATGAGCAGTTCTTC.

V is TRBV12-3 or TRBV12-4 and J is TRBJ2-1; possible D gene TRBD1, 5 bases. CDR3 size: 19 residues. V was shortened by 2 bases and J by 0 bases, with 20 bases between the two germline ends. The CDR3 reads CASSLFTLQGRSSYNEQFF. The CDR3 nucleotides read TGTGCCAGCAGTTTATTCACCCTCCAGGGCCGGAGCTCCTACAATGAGCAGTTCTTC.

The rearrangement links TRBV28 to TRBJ2-2, with 7 nucleotides matching TRBD1. The V gene end was trimmed by 5 bases and the J gene end by 5 bases; junction bases not matched to a gene: 8. Germline V gene lookup returns CDR1 MDHEN and CDR2 SYDVKM. The CDR3 spans 15 residues. CDR3 sequence: CASSHDRVGTGELFF. CDR3 sequence (DNA): TGTGCCAGCAGTCACGACAGGGTCGGGACCGGGGAGCTGTTTTTT.

This chain's CDR3 is CASSSPGQVDTGELFF. CDR3 bases: TGTGCCAGCAGTTCTCCGGGACAGGTGGACACCGGGGAGCTGTTTTTT. This rearrangement joins TRBV6-2 or TRBV6-3 to TRBJ2-2; TRBD1 aligns across 8 bases. The CDR3 is 16 residues long. Germline CDR1 and CDR2: MNHEY and SVGEGT. V was pared by 4 bases and J by 3 bases, with 7 bases of the junction left unmatched.

V is TRBV7-9 and J is TRBJ1-2; 9 nucleotides align to TRBD1. The CDR3 covers 15 residues. Trimming took 5 bases from V and 3 from J; bases not matched to a gene: 7. Germline CDR1 SEHNR, CDR2 FQNEAQ (reference sequence). CDR3 sequence (DNA): TGTGCCAGCAGCCCCCGGGACAGGGTAGACTATGGCTACACCTTC. Its protein product is CASSPRDRVDYGYTF.

J is TRBJ1-2 and V is TRBV28, with D uncertain. Between the trimmed V and J ends, which lost 3 bases and 5 bases, there was a span of 10 bases. The CDR3 is 13 residues long. Germline V gives CDR1 MDHEN, CDR2 SYDVKM. The CDR3 reads CASSFGGIYGYTF. The CDR3 region has the DNA TGTGCCAGCAGTTTCGGCGGAATATATGGCTACACCTTC.

The rearrangement links TRBV10-3 to TRBJ2-7, with D perhaps assigned TRBD1 or TRBD2 (6 bases each). TRBJ2-5 explains the end of the DNA better; the J call may be wrong. Per the germline V gene, CDR1 is ENHRY and CDR2 is SYGVKD. The CDR3 length is 15 residues. The CDR3 DNA follows: TGTGCCATCAGTGAGTCGACCAGGGGAGGCGAGACCCAGTACTTC. Protein: CAISESTRGGETQYF.